This TCR beta chain was captured in a study of blood T cell repertoires in COVID-19. Whole-study context: There were acute and convalescent COVID-19 samples, and they came from the United States, Italy and Spain. The cDNA or gDNA used as material had been derived from T cells, B-cell-depleted T cells, or PBMCs.

The CDR3 has 13 residues. Per germline, CDR1 SGHAT and CDR2 FQNNGV. V lost 5 bases, J lost 5 bases, and 5 bases stayed unmatched. Sequencing was performed with immunoSEQ multiplex PCR; in TCRdb, only in-frame clones are kept and a portion is missing. The sample lists 130,000 or so clones; under 85% were seen once. The receptor was derived from a woman in her sixties with acute or convalescent COVID-19. The V gene is TRBV11-2, the J gene TRBJ1-2, with 7 bases fitting TRBD1. Sequenced input: peripheral blood. CDR3 sequence: CASSTGTAYGYTF. CDR3 sequence (DNA): TGTGCCAGCAGCACCGGGACAGCTTATGGCTACACCTTC. Together with reference TRBV11-2 and TRBJ1-2, the CDR3 gives the full variable domain: EAGVAQSPRYKIIEKRQSVAFWCNPISGHATLYWYQQILGQGPKLLIQFQNNGVVDDSQLPKDRFSAERLKGVDSTLKIQPAKLEDSAVYLCASSTGTAYGYTFGSGTRLTVV.